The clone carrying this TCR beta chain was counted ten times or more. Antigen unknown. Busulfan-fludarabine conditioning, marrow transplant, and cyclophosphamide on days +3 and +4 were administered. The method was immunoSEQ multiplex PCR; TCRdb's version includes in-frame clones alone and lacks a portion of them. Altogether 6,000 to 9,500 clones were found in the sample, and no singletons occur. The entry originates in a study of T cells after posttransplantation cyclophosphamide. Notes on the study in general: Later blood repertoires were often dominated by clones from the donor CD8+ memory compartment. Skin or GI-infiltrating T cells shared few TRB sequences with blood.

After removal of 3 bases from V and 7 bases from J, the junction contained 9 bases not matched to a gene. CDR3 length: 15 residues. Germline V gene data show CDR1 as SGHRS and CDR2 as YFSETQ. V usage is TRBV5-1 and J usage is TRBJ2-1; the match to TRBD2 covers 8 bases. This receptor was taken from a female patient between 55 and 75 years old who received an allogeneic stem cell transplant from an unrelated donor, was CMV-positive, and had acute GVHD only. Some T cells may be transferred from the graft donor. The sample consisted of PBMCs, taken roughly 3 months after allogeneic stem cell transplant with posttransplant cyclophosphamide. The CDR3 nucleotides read TGCGCCAGCAGCTCCCTGGGAGCGGGAGTAAATGAGCAGTTCTTC. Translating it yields CASSSLGAGVNEQFF.